The 26 T cell receptor beta chains listed next were all sequenced from one sample in a study of CD8 T cells in Susac syndrome. Random hexamers served to reverse transcribe about 0.45 to 1 ug RNA. MiXCR, run by TCRdb on the immunoSEQ multiplex PCR reads, gives a single entry per CDR3 protein. The sample includes some 70,000 distinct CDR3 sequences, approximately 93% of them seen just once. Source material: CD8+ T cells from PBMCs. These receptors all come from a human donor with multiple sclerosis.

V and J are TRBV7-3 and TRBJ2-3; D is uncertain. The CDR3 has 13 residues. Germline lookup yields CDR1 SGHTA and CDR2 FQGTGA. Trimming left V 0 bases short and J 6 bases short, with 7 bases between. The CDR3 spells CASSLTVSDTQYF. The CDR3 nucleotides are TGTGCCAGCAGCTTAACTGTTTCGGATACGCAGTATTTT.

The chain couples TRBV24-1 to TRBJ2-3, with 8 bases aligning to TRBD2. The V gene end was trimmed by 4 bases and the J gene end by 9 bases; junction bases not matched to a gene: 8. Germline assignment: CDR1 KGHDR and CDR2 SFDVKD. The CDR3 length is 14 residues. The CDR3 protein is CATSDLTSGRTQYF. The CDR3, as DNA: TGTGCCACCAGTGACCTTACTAGCGGCCGAACGCAGTATTTT.

The J gene is TRBJ1-2, the V gene TRBV12-3 or TRBV12-4, with D perhaps TRBD1 (6 bases). This CDR3 has 15 residues. V gave up 5 bases and J gave up 0 bases, with 13 bases separating them. The CDR3 here is CASSGRTETNYGYTF. Written as DNA, the CDR3 is TGTGCCAGCAGTGGGCGGACAGAGACTAACTATGGCTACACCTTC.

The V call is TRBV29-1, the J call TRBJ2-7; D might be TRBD1 or TRBD2, each matching 6 bases. V was cut by 6 bases and J by 0 bases, with 18 bases left in between. Germline CDR1 is SQVTM and CDR2 is ANQGSEA. The CDR3 consists of 15 residues. The chain's CDR3 is CSVAGGHLDSYEQYF. DNA for the CDR3: TGCAGCGTCGCCGGGGGACACCTTGACTCCTACGAGCAGTACTTC.

This clonotype was observed once. The chain is built from TRBV4-3 and TRBJ1-6, with D uncertain. Germline V gene data show CDR1 as LGHNA and CDR2 as YSLEER. V was shortened by 5 bases and J by 10 bases, with 24 bases between the two germline ends. CDR3 size: 17 residues. This CDR3 reads CASSAWWQTGVGSPLHF. The DNA for the CDR3 is TGCGCCAGCAGCGCCTGGTGGCAGACGGGAGTGGGATCACCCCTCCACTTT.

V gene TRBV19 combines with J gene TRBJ1-5; D ambiguous. This CDR3 spans 15 amino acids. Germline V CDR1 and CDR2: LNHDA, SQIVND (reference sequence). Trimming took 10 bases from V and 0 from J, leaving 16 bases between them. The CDR3 sequence is CATALLGFSNQPQHF. The CDR3 DNA is TGTGCCACCGCCCTTTTAGGATTTAGCAATCAGCCCCAGCATTTT.

The chain carries TRBV7-9 and TRBJ2-7, with 11 bases matching TRBD1. Looked up from germline, CDR1 is SEHNR and CDR2 is FQNEAQ (reference sequence). The CDR3 has 18 residues. The V and J ends lost 5 bases and 0 bases, in that order; junction bases with no gene match: 12. The CDR3 DNA is TGTGCCAGCAGCCCCCGTGGGGGACAGGGGGTGCTCTCCTACGAGCAGTACTTC. It specifies CASSPRGGQGVLSYEQYF. Variable domain in full (rest from reference TRBV7-9 and TRBJ2-7): DTGVSQNPRHKITKRGQNVTFRCDPISEHNRLYWYRQTLGQGPEFLTYFQNEAQLEKSRLLSDRFSAERPKGSFSTLEIQRTEQGDSAMYLCASSPRGGQGVLSYEQYFGPGTRLTVT.

V gene TRBV7-9 combines with J gene TRBJ1-2; 7 bases fit TRBD1. V gave up 7 bases and J gave up 6 bases; unmatched junction bases: 8. CDR1 and CDR2 (germline): SEHNR, FQNEAQ (reference sequence). The CDR3 runs to 13 residues. This CDR3 reads CASTPGGGDGYTF. The DNA of the CDR3 is TGTGCCAGCACCCCGGGAGGGGGCGATGGCTACACCTTC.

The V and J genes are TRBV9 and TRBJ2-1, with 9 bases matching TRBD2. CDR3 length equals 14 residues. Germline V gene sequence: CDR1 SGDLS, CDR2 YYNGEE. V shed 3 bases, J shed 4 bases, and the junction held 2 bases outside the gene matches. CDR3 protein: CASSEREVYNEQFF. Written as DNA, the CDR3 is TGTGCCAGCAGCGAGCGGGAGGTATACAATGAGCAGTTCTTC.

The chain carries TRBV27 and TRBJ2-7; D remains ambiguous. Germline V CDR1 and CDR2: MNHEY, SMNVEV (reference sequence). Trimming stripped 6 bases from V and 0 bases from J, with 9 bases between. This CDR3 spans 13 amino acids. CDR3 DNA: TGTGCCAGCAGCAAGGGTCCCTCCTACGAGCAGTACTTC. Amino acid sequence: CASSKGPSYEQYF.

This clonotype was seen only once. This chain joins TRBV27 and TRBJ2-3, with D perhaps matching TRBD1 or TRBD2 (5 bases each). The germline V gene encodes CDR1 MNHEY and CDR2 SMNVEV (reference sequence). V lost 5 bases, J lost 4 bases, and 19 bases lay in between. The CDR3 extends over 16 amino acids. CDR3 sequence reads: CASSLRDPRVPDTQYF. In nucleotides, the CDR3 is TGTGCCAGCAGTCTACGGGACCCGAGGGTTCCAGATACGCAGTATTTT.

The J gene is TRBJ1-2, the V gene TRBV7-9, with D possibly matching TRBD1 (5 bases). V dropped 2 bases and J dropped 8 bases, with 12 bases sitting between them. This CDR3 is 13 amino acids long. The germline gives CDR1 SEHNR, CDR2 FQNEAQ (reference sequence). CDR3 region: CASSLSRDLGYTF. The CDR3 nucleotides are TGTGCCAGCAGCTTATCCCGGGACTTAGGCTACACCTTC.

The chain is built from TRBV9 and TRBJ2-3, with 11 bases that match TRBD2. V was clipped by 0 bases and J by 8 bases; unmatched bases: 5. Germline CDR1 SGDLS, CDR2 YYNGEE. This CDR3 is 15 amino acids long. The CDR3 DNA sequence: TGTGCCAGCAGCGTAGCAGGTAGCGGGAGGGTTACGCAGTATTTT. The encoded protein is CASSVAGSGRVTQYF.

J is TRBJ2-1 and V is TRBV4-1; D gene uncertain. The germline gives CDR1 MGHRA, CDR2 YSYEKL. The CDR3 contains 13 residues. The V gene lost 4 bases and the J gene lost 3 bases, with 7 bases spanning the gap. CDR3 DNA sequence: TGCGCCAGCAGCCTGCTTGACTACAATGAGCAGTTCTTC. Protein: CASSLLDYNEQFF.

The chain carries TRBV12-3 or TRBV12-4 and TRBJ1-6; 9 positions match TRBD1. Unmatched junction bases numbered 15, after V lost 6 bases and J lost 3 bases. The length of the CDR3 is 19 residues. The CDR3 here is CASSRRPEQGAVYNSPLHF. CDR3 bases: TGTGCCAGCAGCCGACGACCCGAACAGGGGGCGGTCTATAATTCACCCCTCCACTTT.

The V gene is TRBV23-1, the J gene TRBJ1-5; the match to TRBD1 covers 9 bases. TRBV23-1 is sorted into the ORF group, with uncertain function. The CDR3 loop spans 16 amino acids. Germline trimming cut 2 bases from V and 8 bases from J; bases unmatched to any gene: 10. Here the CDR3 reads CASSQPDRGDIKPQHF. For the CDR3, the DNA is TGCGCCAGCAGTCAACCGGACAGGGGCGATATCAAGCCCCAGCATTTT.

The chain recombines TRBV3-1 with TRBJ2-5; D gene unclear. The CDR3 runs 16 residues. Germline CDR1 reads LGHDT; CDR2 reads YNNKEL (reference sequence). V lost 3 bases and J 0 bases, leaving 14 bases between the germline ends. Here the CDR3 reads CASSHRLGRDQETQYF. CDR3 DNA: TGTGCCAGCAGCCATCGCCTAGGACGGGACCAAGAGACCCAGTACTTC.

This rearrangement joins TRBV3-1 to TRBJ2-7; perhaps TRBD2 as D (6 bases). V was clipped by 0 bases and J by 4 bases, with 10 bases between them. Germline CDR1 reads LGHDT; CDR2 reads YNNKEL (reference sequence). This CDR3 contains 14 residues. The CDR3 DNA follows: TGTGCCAGCAGCCAAGATCCGGAGGGTTACGAGCAGTACTTC. Its protein is CASSQDPEGYEQYF.

The genes are TRBV3-1 and TRBJ2-2, with 7 positions matching TRBD2. CDR3 length: 15 residues. V shed 6 bases, J shed 1 base, and the junction held 5 bases outside the gene matches. The germline CDR1 and CDR2 sequences are LGHDT and YNNKEL (reference sequence). For the CDR3, the DNA is TGTGCCAGCAGTGAGGGCGGGAGGAACACCGGGGAGCTGTTTTTT. It encodes CASSEGGRNTGELFF. The variable domain in full, with the rest retrieved from reference TRBV3-1 and TRBJ2-2, is DTAVSQTPKYLVTQMGNDKSIKCEQNLGHDTMYWYKQDSKKFLKIMFSYNNKELIINETVPNRFSPKSPDKAHLNLHINSLELGDSAVYFCASSEGGRNTGELFFGEGSRLTVL.

J is TRBJ2-5 and V is TRBV24-1; TRBD2 aligns across 9 bases. Losses at the gene ends were 5 bases for V and 5 bases for J; bases not matched to a gene: 8. The CDR3 extends over 15 amino acids. Per germline, CDR1 KGHDR and CDR2 SFDVKD. The CDR3 nucleotides read TGTGCCACCAGTGCGGCGGGAGGGCCGGAGGAGACCCAGTACTTC. It codes for CATSAAGGPEETQYF.

V gene TRBV6-5 combines with J gene TRBJ2-5; possibly TRBD1 for D (7 bases). Germline CDR1 MNHEY, CDR2 SVGAGI. Trimming removed 5 bases at V and 4 bases at J, with 17 bases between. This CDR3 is built from 15 residues. In DNA form, the CDR3 reads TGTGCCAGCAGTCCCGTGGAGGGGGCCTCAGAGACCCAGTACTTC. Translating gives CASSPVEGASETQYF.

V gene TRBV10-3 combines with J gene TRBJ2-7; D possibly corresponds to TRBD1 (6 bases). CDR1 is ENHRY, CDR2 SYGVKD, per germline. The V end was cut by 7 bases, the J end by 2 bases, with 9 bases between. The CDR3 has 12 residues. The CDR3 is CAINGQTYEQYF. CDR3 coding DNA: TGTGCCATCAATGGACAGACCTACGAGCAGTACTTC.

The chain recombines TRBV7-9 with TRBJ2-4; 7 positions match TRBD1. V shed 4 bases and J 3 bases; nucleotides not matched to a gene: 9. Germline loops: CDR1 SEHNR, CDR2 FQNEAQ (reference sequence). This CDR3 spans 16 amino acids. CDR3 region: CASSSGTDYGKNIQYF. DNA for the CDR3: TGTGCCAGCAGCTCCGGGACAGACTACGGCAAAAACATTCAGTACTTC.

V usage is TRBV29-1 and J usage is TRBJ2-2, with a weak D call TRBD2 (6 bases). This CDR3 is built from 12 residues. V lost 6 bases, J lost 7 bases, and 12 bases lay in between. Per the germline V gene, CDR1 is SQVTM and CDR2 is ANQGSEA. The CDR3 loop reads CSVNSGDGELFF. Written as DNA, the CDR3 is TGCAGCGTAAACTCGGGGGACGGGGAGCTGTTTTTT.

The V and J genes are TRBV5-1 and TRBJ2-7; D uncertain. V dropped 3 bases and J dropped 3 bases, with 10 bases sitting between them. The CDR3 is 13 residues long. Germline CDR1 and CDR2: SGHRS and YFSETQ. This chain's CDR3 is CASSSSAGYEQYF. DNA of the CDR3: TGCGCCAGCAGCTCGTCCGCAGGCTACGAGCAGTACTTC.

V and J are TRBV2 and TRBJ1-6; D not resolved. V was cut by 3 bases and J by 0 bases, with 18 bases left in between. The germline V gene encodes CDR1 SNHLY and CDR2 FYNNEI. The CDR3 totals 19 residues. The CDR3 loop reads CASSERAADRHSYNSPLHF. The CDR3 region has the DNA TGTGCCAGCAGTGAGAGGGCTGCAGACCGACACTCCTATAATTCACCCCTCCACTTT. Based on the CDR3 plus reference TRBV2 and TRBJ1-6, the full variable domain is EPEVTQTPSHQVTQMGQEVILRCVPISNHLYFYWYRQILGQKVEFLVSFYNNEISEKSEIFDDQFSVERPDGSNFTLKIRSTKLEDSAMYFCASSERAADRHSYNSPLHFGNGTRLTVT.